This T cell receptor beta chain originates from a study of molecular identifiers for immune sequencing clone quantification. Study-wide results and limits: Effector cells kept over 98% of their molecules in clones above 20 RNA copies, while naive cells kept under 1% there.

TCRdb reanalysed the PCR reads using MiXCR and keeps one entry per CDR3 protein. The profile shows almost 20,000 distinct CDR3 sequences, under 25% of them singletons. At least ten counts were recorded for this clonotype. Its antigen remains unidentified. Material: naive CD8+ T cells from blood, with Jurkat cell RNA spiked in. Subset meaning: FACS-sorted CD8+CD4-CCR7+CD45RA+ naive T cells. This receptor was identified in a human donor in good health. Some libraries in this study had Jurkat cell RNA spiked in.

The CDR3 DNA reads as TGTGCCAGCAGTAGACAGGGGCCCTACAATGAGCAGTTCTTC. Its translation: CASSRQGPYNEQFF. J is TRBJ2-1 and V is TRBV9; 8 bases map to TRBD1. Looked up from germline, CDR1 is SGDLS and CDR2 is YYNGEE. Trimming took 5 bases from V and 2 from J; bases not matched to a gene: 3. The CDR3 contains 14 residues.